This is a list of T cell receptor beta chains from one sample in a study of T cell repertoires and Cas9 in healthy adults. Libraries were prepared by immunoSEQ multiplex PCR; TCRdb keeps only in-frame clonotypes and omits some of them. Here the sample spans about 15,000 clones, around 86% being singletons. Sequenced material: Tregs (CD4+, CD25+, CD127-, CD137-, CD154-) from PBMCs; culture status not recorded. The origin of the receptors is a human donor in good health. Both conserved end residues are part of each CDR3. A D gene is named only where the DNA matches it firmly. Not all rows give a size; the values are once, few, many and, for expanded clones, a class.

NA	TRBJ2-7	NA	TRBV18	TGTGCCAGCTCAGAGGCAGCTTCCTACGAGCAGTACTTC	CASSEAASYEQYF
NA	TRBJ2-7	NA	TRBV5-1	TGCGCCAGCAGTCGGCCCGGGCCAGGATCCTACGAGCAGTACTTC	CASSRPGPGSYEQYF
NA	TRBJ1-1	NA	TRBV7-9	TGTGCCAGCAGCCCGAAGTGGGCGGATGAAGCTTTCTTT	CASSPKWADEAFF
NA	TRBJ1-3	NA	TRBV2	TGTGCCAGCAGTGAATATAGGGGACTGGTGGGAAACACCATATATTTT	CASSEYRGLVGNTIYF
once	TRBJ1-5	NA	TRBV28	TGTGCCAGCAGTTTATCGCTTCAGGGAAGGCAGCCCCAGCATTTT	CASSLSLQGRQPQHF
NA	TRBJ1-5	NA	TRBV18	TGTGCCAGCTCACCATGGGGGGGAAATCAGCCCCAGCATTTT	CASSPWGGNQPQHF
once	TRBJ1-5	NA	TRBV18	TGTGCCAGCTCACTCACGGGGAATAGCAATCAGCCCCAGCATTTT	CASSLTGNSNQPQHF
once	TRBJ2-7	NA	TRBV6-9	TGTGCCAGCAGACAGGGACGCTTCAACGAGCAGTACTTC	CASRQGRFNEQYF
once	TRBJ1-1	NA	TRBV5-1	TGCGCCAGCGGGGAGGGATTCGGCATTGAAGCTTTCTTT	CASGEGFGIEAFF
NA	TRBJ2-3	NA	TRBV15	TGTGCCACCAGCAGAGATCTAGGAGGGCTCGATACGCAGTATTTT	CATSRDLGGLDTQYF
NA	TRBJ1-1	TRBD1	TRBV5-1	TGCGCCAGCAGCCCTGACAGGGGCTTTTTTAACACTGAAGCTTTCTTT	CASSPDRGFFNTEAFF
NA	TRBJ2-2	NA	TRBV29-1	TGCAGCGTTAGACAGCGTACTAACACCGGGGAGCTGTTTTTT	CSVRQRTNTGELFF
NA	TRBJ2-7	TRBD2	TRBV13	TGTGCCAGCAGCGCTGGACTAGCGGTGAGCTCCTACGAGCAGTACTTC	CASSAGLAVSSYEQYF
NA	TRBJ2-5	TRBD1	TRBV9	TGTGCCAGCAGCGTAGGATGGGGACAGGGCTTAGAGACCCAGTACTTC	CASSVGWGQGLETQYF
NA	TRBJ1-6	NA	TRBV11-2	TGTGCCAGCAACGGGAATTCACCCCTCCACTTT	CASNGNSPLHF
NA	TRBJ2-5	TRBD1	TRBV30	TGTGCCTGGAGTGTCGTGACAGGGCGGCAGACCCAGTACTTC	CAWSVVTGRQTQYF
NA	TRBJ1-1	NA	TRBV4-1	TGCGCCAGCAGCCGCAATCCGGCCTCGAGGCTGAGGGGGGGAACTGAAGCTTTCTTT	CASSRNPASRLRGGTEAFF
NA	TRBJ1-5	NA	TRBV10-3	TGTGCCATCAGTGCTCTCCCCCCAGGGGAATTGAATCAGCCCCAGCATTTT	CAISALPPGELNQPQHF
NA	TRBJ1-2	NA	TRBV6-5	TGTGCCAGCAGGGGACTCCGGAGCTACACCTTC	CASRGLRSYTF
NA	TRBJ2-5	NA	TRBV4-2	TGTGCCAGCAGCCAAGATCTTGGAACAGGGGAGACCCAGTACTTC	CASSQDLGTGETQYF
NA	TRBJ1-1	NA	TRBV6-1	TGTGCCAGCAGGGAGGGGTACTTACCGAACACTGAAGCTTTCTTT	CASREGYLPNTEAFF
NA	TRBJ2-5	TRBD2	TRBV6-5	TGTGCCAGCAGTTTGAGCCCTGGACTAGCGGGGGGAACCCAGTACTTC	CASSLSPGLAGGTQYF
NA	TRBJ2-5	TRBD2	TRBV14	TGTGCCAGCAGCAACGGACTAGCCTCCTACTTC	CASSNGLASYF
NA	TRBJ2-1	TRBD2	TRBV7-6	TGTGCCAGCAGCTTTAGCGGGGGGGACGATGAGCAGTTCTTC	CASSFSGGDDEQFF
NA	TRBJ1-2	NA	TRBV10-3	TGTGCCATCAGTGAGTGGGGGGCGCGGGGCTATGGCTACACCTTC	CAISEWGARGYGYTF
once	TRBJ2-7	NA	TRBV25-1	TGTGCCAGCAGTGAATCCGGACAGTGGCCCTACGAGCAGTACTTC	CASSESGQWPYEQYF
NA	TRBJ1-2	TRBD1	TRBV18	TGTGCCAGCTCAGAATTCCGGCGGGACAGGGTGAACTATGGCTACACCTTC	CASSEFRRDRVNYGYTF
few	TRBJ1-1	NA	TRBV5-1	TGCGCCAGCAGCCCCATGGGGCAGGGCACTGAAGCTTTCTTT	CASSPMGQGTEAFF
NA	TRBJ1-2	NA	TRBV5-4	TGTGCCAGCAGAAGCCGAACAGGGAATAACTATGGCTACACCTTC	CASRSRTGNNYGYTF
NA	TRBJ1-1	NA	TRBV6-9	TGTGCCAGCAGTTACTCAATCCAGAGAAGGAACACTGAAGCTTTCTTT	CASSYSIQRRNTEAFF
once	TRBJ2-7	NA	TRBV11-1	TGTGCCAGCAGCTTAGCAGGGGTGGACGAGCAGTACTTC	CASSLAGVDEQYF
NA	TRBJ2-7	TRBD1	TRBV6-1	TGTGCCAGCAGTCCTGGACAGGAATACTACGAGCAGTACTTC	CASSPGQEYYEQYF
NA	TRBJ1-4	TRBD1	TRBV7-8	TGTGCCAGCAGCACCCCCAGGACAGGGGCTAATGAAAAACTGTTTTTT	CASSTPRTGANEKLFF
NA	TRBJ1-2	NA	TRBV4-1	TGCGCCAGCAGCCAATCGAGGGATTATGGCTACACCTTC	CASSQSRDYGYTF
once	TRBJ1-3	NA	TRBV18	TGTGCCAGCTCACCCCCCGGGGGGTACGGAAACACCATATATTTT	CASSPPGGYGNTIYF
NA	TRBJ1-2	NA	TRBV5-6	TGTGCCAGCAGCTTGTTCGGGGCGATGACTTACACCTTC	CASSLFGAMTYTF
NA	TRBJ1-1	NA	TRBV20-1	TGCAGTGCTAGAGCTGGGACGAGAGCTTTCTTT	CSARAGTRAFF
NA	TRBJ2-1	TRBD2	TRBV11-1	TGTGCCAGCAGCCTTCTAGCGGGGCCCTACAATGAGCAGTTCTTC	CASSLLAGPYNEQFF
once	TRBJ2-1	NA	TRBV4-1	TGCGCCAGCAGCCAAGTTCGCTGGTGGGGTGAGCAGTTCTTC	CASSQVRWWGEQFF
NA	TRBJ1-2	NA	TRBV30	TGTGCCTGGAGTGTTCAGGGGCGCACCTATGGCTACACCTTC	CAWSVQGRTYGYTF
NA	TRBJ1-4	NA	TRBV7-2	TGTGCCAGCAGCTTAGACAGAAATAATGAAAAACTGTTTTTT	CASSLDRNNEKLFF
NA	TRBJ1-2	TRBD1	TRBV6-1	TGTGCCAGCTTTGGTTTAAGCAGGGGGAAAAGAGGCTACACCTTC	CASFGLSRGKRGYTF
once	TRBJ2-6	NA	TRBV5-6	TGTGCCAGCAGCCGACTCGGAGCAGGAAGTGGGGCCAACGTCCTGACTTTC	CASSRLGAGSGANVLTF
NA	TRBJ2-7	NA	TRBV6-5	TGTGCCAGCAGTTACTCGAGCAGCCACGAGCAGTACTTC	CASSYSSSHEQYF
once	TRBJ2-5	NA	TRBV10-3	TGTGCCATCAGTAATATCCGACAGCTAGAGACCCAGTACTTC	CAISNIRQLETQYF
once	TRBJ2-3	TRBD2	TRBV7-2	TGTGCCAGCAGCTTAGTGGAGCGGGGAGGCGCAGATACGCAGTATTTT	CASSLVERGGADTQYF
NA	TRBJ1-5	TRBD1	TRBV19	TGTGCCAGTACCTTGACAGGGGGGCAGCCCCAGCATTTT	CASTLTGGQPQHF
few	TRBJ2-5	NA	TRBV6-1	TGTGCCAGCAGTGAATTCTGGGTAGCCGGGGAGACCCAGTACTTC	CASSEFWVAGETQYF
NA	TRBJ2-1	NA	TRBV7-2	TGTGCCAGCAGCTCAGTCGGCGGTTTCTACAATGAGCAGTTCTTC	CASSSVGGFYNEQFF
NA	TRBJ1-5	NA	TRBV10-2	TGCGCCAGCAGTGAGGCCCTATATCAGCCCCAGCATTTT	CASSEALYQPQHF
once	TRBJ2-3	NA	TRBV11-2	TGTGCCAGCAGCTTACGACCAGGGGCCTCAGATACGCAGTATTTT	CASSLRPGASDTQYF